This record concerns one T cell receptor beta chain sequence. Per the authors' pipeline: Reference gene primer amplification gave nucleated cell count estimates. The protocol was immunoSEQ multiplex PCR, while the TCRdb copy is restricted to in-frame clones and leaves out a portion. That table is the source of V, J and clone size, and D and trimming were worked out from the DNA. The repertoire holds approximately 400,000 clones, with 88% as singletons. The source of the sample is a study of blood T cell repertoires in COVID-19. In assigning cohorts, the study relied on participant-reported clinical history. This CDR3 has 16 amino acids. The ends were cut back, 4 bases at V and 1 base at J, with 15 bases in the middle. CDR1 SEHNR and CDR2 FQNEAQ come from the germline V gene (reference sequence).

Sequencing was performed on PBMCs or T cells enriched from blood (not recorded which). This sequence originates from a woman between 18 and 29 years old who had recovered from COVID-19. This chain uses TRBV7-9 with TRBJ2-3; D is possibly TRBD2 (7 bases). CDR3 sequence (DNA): TGTGCCAGCAGCTACCGCAGAGGGGGGGGCACAGATACGCAGTATTTT. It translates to CASSYRRGGGTDTQYF.